This T cell receptor beta chain emerged from a study of blood T cells in healthy people across ages. Study overall: Per two T cells, template switching captured roughly one barcoded beta molecule.

The authors ran a second PCR of about 6 to 11 cycles using a sample-barcoded 5' primer and a J-beta primer mix. TCRdb called the 5' RACE reads again in MiXCR, with one record for every CDR3 protein. The table shows some 1.8 million distinct CDR3 sequences, with around 40% occurring only once. This clonotype was recorded a few times. V lost 0 bases, J lost 5 bases, and 10 bases lay in between. This CDR3 has 14 amino acids. Germline-derived CDR1 and CDR2 are DFQATT and SNEGSKA (reference sequence). The J gene is TRBJ1-4, the V gene TRBV20-1; TRBD1 is a possible D gene (5 bases). Sample: blood. The clonotype was recovered from a human donor in good health. Here the CDR3 reads CSARDRSGNEKLFF. The CDR3 DNA is TGCAGTGCTAGAGATCGGTCAGGGAATGAAAAACTGTTTTTT.